This TCR beta chain was recorded in a study of blood T cell repertoires in COVID-19. This CDR3 has 14 amino acids. The germline V and J ends were trimmed by 0 bases and 1 base, with 7 bases remaining between them. CDR1 is SGHRS and CDR2 is YFSETQ in the germline V gene. Cohort assignment relied on participant-reported clinical history. Cohort 3 recovery required two negative PCRs, clearance, or symptom resolution. The repertoire was sequenced with immunoSEQ multiplex PCR; TCRdb's copy has only in-frame clones and lacks some. The sample records about 380,000 clones, 88% being singletons. The genes are TRBV5-1 and TRBJ1-1; D remains ambiguous. Input material: PBMCs or T cells enriched from blood (not recorded which). The sequence was collected from a woman aged 18-29 years who had recovered from COVID-19. In nucleotides, the CDR3 is TGCGCCAGCAGCTTGGGTCCATCGAACACTGAAGCTTTCTTT. Translation: CASSLGPSNTEAFF. Looking up the rest from reference TRBV5-1 and TRBJ1-1 gives the full variable domain: KAGVTQTPRYLIKTRGQQVTLSCSPISGHRSVSWYQQTPGQGLQFLFEYFSETQRNKGNFPGRFSGRQFSNSRSEMNVSTLELGDSALYLCASSLGPSNTEAFFGQGTRLTVV.